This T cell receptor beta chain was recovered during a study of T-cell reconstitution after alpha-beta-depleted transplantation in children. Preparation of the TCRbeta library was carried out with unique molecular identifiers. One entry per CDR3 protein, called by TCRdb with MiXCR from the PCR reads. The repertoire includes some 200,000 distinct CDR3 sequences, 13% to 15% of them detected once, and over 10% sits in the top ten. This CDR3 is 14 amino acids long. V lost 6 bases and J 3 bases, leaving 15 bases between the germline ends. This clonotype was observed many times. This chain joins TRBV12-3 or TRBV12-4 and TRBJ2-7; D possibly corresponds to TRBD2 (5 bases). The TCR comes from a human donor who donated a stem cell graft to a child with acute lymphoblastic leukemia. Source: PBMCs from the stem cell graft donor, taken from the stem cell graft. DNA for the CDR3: TGTGCCAGCAGCAGAGCGGCCGGGGTCTACGAGCAGTACTTC. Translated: CASSRAAGVYEQYF.